The 8 T cell receptor beta chains in this list originate from one sample, sequenced in a study of breast tumors, draining lymph nodes, adjacent tissues. Breast cancer patients provided tissue from their axillary draining lymph nodes. Each CDR3 protein gets one entry after TCRdb re-called the multiplex PCR reads with MiXCR. The table records under 150,000 distinct CDR3 sequences, 21% of them present only once. The material sequenced was axillary lymph node tissue. The receptors come from a female donor with breast cancer. Some clones in this sample may be carry-over from other donors' samples.

This clonotype came up many times. The chain recombines TRBV7-2 with TRBJ2-5, with 8 bases aligning to TRBD2. The CDR3 has 14 residues. The junction had 6 bases not matched to a gene; V was cut back by 4 bases and J by 5 bases. Germline CDR1 reads SGHTA; CDR2 reads FQGNSA. The DNA for the CDR3 is TGTGCCAGCAGCTACAGCGGGAGCCGGGAGACCCAGTACTTC. Residues: CASSYSGSRETQYF.

At least ten counts were recorded for this clonotype. The CDR3 region has the DNA TGTGCCAGCAGTTACTCGGCCCACTCCCCCTACGAGCAGTACTTC. Residues: CASSYSAHSPYEQYF. The chain recombines TRBV6-5 with TRBJ2-7; D uncertain. V lost 0 bases, J lost 2 bases, and 11 bases lay in between. The CDR3 totals 15 residues. Germline values: CDR1 MNHEY, CDR2 SVGAGI.

With regard to this clonotype: Being one base from a much bigger clone, this may be a read error. This CDR3 reads CASSPEGSTHNEQFF. The CDR3 DNA sequence: TGTGCCAGTAGTCCAGAAGGCTCAACCCACAATGAGCAGTTCTTC. The chain joins TRBV19 to TRBJ2-1; D unclear. The CDR3 consists of 15 residues. Germline V gene sequence: CDR1 LNHDA, CDR2 SQIVND (reference sequence). Trimming took 5 bases from V and 5 from J, leaving 16 bases between them.

At least ten counts were recorded for this clonotype. The V call is TRBV20-1, the J call TRBJ1-5; D gene unclear. The germline V and J ends were trimmed by 2 bases and 4 bases, with 6 bases remaining between them. The germline gives CDR1 DFQATT, CDR2 SNEGSKA (reference sequence). This CDR3 is built from 12 residues. CDR3 nucleotide sequence: TGCAGTGCTAGACCGGAGAATCAGCCCCAGCATTTT. Its translation: CSARPENQPQHF.

This clonotype was seen at least ten times. The V and J genes are TRBV20-1 and TRBJ2-1; 14 bases are a match to TRBD2. J was trimmed by 5 bases and V by 3 bases; bases with no gene match: 15. The CDR3 is 19 residues long. The germline gives CDR1 DFQATT, CDR2 SNEGSKA (reference sequence). CDR3 sequence: CSASDAEPGTSGSDNEQFF. The CDR3 nucleotides are TGCAGTGCTAGCGATGCAGAACCCGGGACTAGCGGGAGCGACAATGAGCAGTTCTTC.

The sample holds many counts of this clonotype. The chain combines TRBV20-1 with TRBJ1-2; tentatively, D is TRBD1 (5 bases). Trimming left V 5 bases short and J 6 bases short, with 13 bases between. CDR3 length: 12 amino acids. The germline V gene has CDR1 DFQATT and CDR2 SNEGSKA (reference sequence). CDR3 sequence reads: CSAGQGGDGYTF. CDR3 sequence (DNA): TGCAGTGCTGGCCAGGGAGGAGATGGCTACACCTTC.

This clonotype has ten or more counts. The chain links TRBV5-4 to TRBJ2-1; 10 positions agree with TRBD2. CDR3 size: 17 residues. Germline V gene sequence: CDR1 SGHNT, CDR2 YYREEE (reference sequence). V was clipped by 2 bases and J by 4 bases; unmatched bases: 9. The CDR3 DNA reads as TGTGCCAGCAGCTTTGGAGCGGGAGGGAGACTTTACAATGAGCAGTTCTTC. Residues: CASSFGAGGRLYNEQFF.

Only a few counts were recorded for this clonotype. This chain joins TRBV5-4 and TRBJ2-1; D may match TRBD1 or TRBD2 (6 bases each). In germline, CDR1 is SGHNT, CDR2 YYREEE (reference sequence). This CDR3 is built from 15 residues. V lost 4 bases and J lost 2, with 13 bases in between. The CDR3 loop reads CASSMPGDTYNEQFF. CDR3 DNA: TGTGCCAGCAGCATGCCGGGGGACACCTACAATGAGCAGTTCTTC.